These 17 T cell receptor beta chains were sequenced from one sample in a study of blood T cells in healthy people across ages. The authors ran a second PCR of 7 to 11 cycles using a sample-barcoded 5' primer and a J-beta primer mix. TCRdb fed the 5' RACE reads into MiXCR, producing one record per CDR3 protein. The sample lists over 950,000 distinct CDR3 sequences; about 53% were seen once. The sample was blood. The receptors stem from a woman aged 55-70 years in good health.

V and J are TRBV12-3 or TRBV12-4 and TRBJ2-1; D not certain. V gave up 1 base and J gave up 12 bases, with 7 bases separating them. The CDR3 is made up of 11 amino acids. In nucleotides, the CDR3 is TGTGCCAGCAGTTTAGGGCCGGGGCAGTTCTTC. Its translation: CASSLGPGQFF.

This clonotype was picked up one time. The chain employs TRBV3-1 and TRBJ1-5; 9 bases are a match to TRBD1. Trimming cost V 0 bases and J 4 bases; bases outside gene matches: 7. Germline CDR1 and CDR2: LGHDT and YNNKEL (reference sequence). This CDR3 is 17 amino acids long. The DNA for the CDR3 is TGTGCCAGCAGCCAAGAGCCGGGACAGGGATATAATCAGCCCCAGCATTTT. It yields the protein CASSQEPGQGYNQPQHF.

The CDR3 bases are TGTGCCAGCAGTAAACAGGACTACATGCAGTATTTT. It encodes CASSKQDYMQYF. This rearrangement joins TRBV6-1 to TRBJ2-3, with D tentatively TRBD2 (6 bases). The CDR3 runs 12 residues. Trimming removed 5 bases at V and 11 bases at J, with 14 bases between. The germline gives CDR1 MNHNS, CDR2 SASEGT.

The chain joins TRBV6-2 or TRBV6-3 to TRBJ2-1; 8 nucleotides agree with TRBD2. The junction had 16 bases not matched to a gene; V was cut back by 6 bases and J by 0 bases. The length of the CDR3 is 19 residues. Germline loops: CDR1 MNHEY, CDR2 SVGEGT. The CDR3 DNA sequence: TGTGCCAGCAGCTATACCGGGACTAGTGGTCGCAGCTCCTACAATGAGCAGTTCTTC. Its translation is CASSYTGTSGRSSYNEQFF.

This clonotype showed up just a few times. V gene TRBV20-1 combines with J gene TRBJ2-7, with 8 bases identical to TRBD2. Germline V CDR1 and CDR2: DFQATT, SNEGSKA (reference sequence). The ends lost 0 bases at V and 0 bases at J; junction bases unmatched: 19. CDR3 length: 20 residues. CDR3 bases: TGCAGTGCTAGAGATTTCCAGGGAGGTAGGATGAGCGGGAGCTCCTACGAGCAGTACTTC. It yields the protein CSARDFQGGRMSGSSYEQYF.

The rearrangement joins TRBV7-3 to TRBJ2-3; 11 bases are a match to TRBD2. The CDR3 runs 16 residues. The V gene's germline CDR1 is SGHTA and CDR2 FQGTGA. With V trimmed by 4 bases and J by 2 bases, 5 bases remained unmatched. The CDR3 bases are TGTGCCAGCAGCTCGGCTAGCGGGAGGTTCACAGATACGCAGTATTTT. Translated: CASSSASGRFTDTQYF.

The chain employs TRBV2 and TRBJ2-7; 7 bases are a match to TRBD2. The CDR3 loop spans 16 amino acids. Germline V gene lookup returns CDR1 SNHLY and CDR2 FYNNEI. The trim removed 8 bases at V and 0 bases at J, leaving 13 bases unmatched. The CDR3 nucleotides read TGTGCCAGCGTGGGCCCCGCGGCGGGAGTCTCCTACGAGCAGTACTTC. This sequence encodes CASVGPAAGVSYEQYF.

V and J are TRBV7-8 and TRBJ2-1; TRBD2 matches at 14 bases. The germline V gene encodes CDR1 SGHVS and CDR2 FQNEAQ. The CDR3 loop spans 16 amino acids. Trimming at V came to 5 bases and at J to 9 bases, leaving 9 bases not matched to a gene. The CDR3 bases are TGTGCCAGCAGCAAAACCGGGACTAGCGGGAGTAGTGAGCAGTTCTTC. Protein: CASSKTGTSGSSEQFF.

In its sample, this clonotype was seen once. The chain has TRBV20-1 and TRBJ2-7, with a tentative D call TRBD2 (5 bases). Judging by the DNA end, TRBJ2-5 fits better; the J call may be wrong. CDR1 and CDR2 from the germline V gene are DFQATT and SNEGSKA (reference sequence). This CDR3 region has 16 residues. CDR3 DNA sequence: TGCAGTGCTAGTAGCCCCCGGGGAGCGGTCGAAGAGACCCAGTACTTC. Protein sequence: CSASSPRGAVEETQYF.

CDR3 residues: CASSYWTENYGYTF. The DNA for the CDR3 is TGTGCCAGCAGTTACTGGACGGAGAACTATGGCTACACCTTC. V gene TRBV6-2 or TRBV6-3 combines with J gene TRBJ1-2; D is undetermined. In germline, CDR1 is MNHEY, CDR2 SVGEGT. CDR3 length equals 14 residues. The V end was cut by 1 base, the J end by 2 bases, with 8 bases between.

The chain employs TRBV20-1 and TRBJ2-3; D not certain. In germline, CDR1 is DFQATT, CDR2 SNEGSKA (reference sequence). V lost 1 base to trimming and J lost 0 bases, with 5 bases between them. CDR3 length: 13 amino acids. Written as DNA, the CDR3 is TGCAGTGCTAGAGCCGCTAGCACAGATACGCAGTATTTT. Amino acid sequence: CSARAASTDTQYF.

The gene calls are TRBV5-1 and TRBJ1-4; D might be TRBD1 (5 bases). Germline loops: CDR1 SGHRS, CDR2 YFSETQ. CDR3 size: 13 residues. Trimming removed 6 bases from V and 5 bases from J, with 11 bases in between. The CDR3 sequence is CASKWGNNEKLFF. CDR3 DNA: TGCGCCAGCAAATGGGGGAACAATGAAAAACTGTTTTTT.

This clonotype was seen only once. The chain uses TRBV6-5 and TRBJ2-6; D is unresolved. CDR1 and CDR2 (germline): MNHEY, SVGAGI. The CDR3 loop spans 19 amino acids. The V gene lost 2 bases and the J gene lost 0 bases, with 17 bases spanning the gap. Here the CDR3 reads CASSYRHPGGASGANVLTF. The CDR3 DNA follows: TGTGCCAGCAGTTACAGGCACCCCGGCGGCGCCTCTGGGGCCAACGTCCTGACTTTC.

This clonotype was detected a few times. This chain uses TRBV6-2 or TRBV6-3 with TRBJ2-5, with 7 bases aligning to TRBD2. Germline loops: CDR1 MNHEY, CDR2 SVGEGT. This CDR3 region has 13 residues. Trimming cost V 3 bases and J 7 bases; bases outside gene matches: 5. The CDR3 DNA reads TGTGCCAGCAGTTATGCGGGAGATGGGACCCAGTACTTC. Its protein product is CASSYAGDGTQYF.

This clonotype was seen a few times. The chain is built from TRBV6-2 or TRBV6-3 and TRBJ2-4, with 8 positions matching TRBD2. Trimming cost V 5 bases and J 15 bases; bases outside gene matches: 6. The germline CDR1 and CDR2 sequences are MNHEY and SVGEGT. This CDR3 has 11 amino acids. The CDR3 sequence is CASSPKTSVYF. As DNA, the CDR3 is TGTGCCAGCAGTCCCAAGACTAGCGTGTACTTC.

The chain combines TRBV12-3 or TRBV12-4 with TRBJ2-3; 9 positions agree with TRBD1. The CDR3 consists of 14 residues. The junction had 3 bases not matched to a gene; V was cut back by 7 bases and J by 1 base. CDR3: CASKRQGGTDTQYF. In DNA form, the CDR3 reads TGTGCCAGCAAGCGACAGGGGGGCACAGATACGCAGTATTTT.

The CDR3 spells CSAKGLVYEQYF. The CDR3 DNA sequence: TGCAGTGCTAAGGGGCTAGTCTACGAGCAGTACTTC. J is TRBJ2-7 and V is TRBV20-1; a weak D match, TRBD1 (5 bases). The CDR3 loop spans 12 amino acids. V was clipped by 4 bases and J by 3 bases, with 10 bases between them. Germline loops: CDR1 DFQATT, CDR2 SNEGSKA (reference sequence).